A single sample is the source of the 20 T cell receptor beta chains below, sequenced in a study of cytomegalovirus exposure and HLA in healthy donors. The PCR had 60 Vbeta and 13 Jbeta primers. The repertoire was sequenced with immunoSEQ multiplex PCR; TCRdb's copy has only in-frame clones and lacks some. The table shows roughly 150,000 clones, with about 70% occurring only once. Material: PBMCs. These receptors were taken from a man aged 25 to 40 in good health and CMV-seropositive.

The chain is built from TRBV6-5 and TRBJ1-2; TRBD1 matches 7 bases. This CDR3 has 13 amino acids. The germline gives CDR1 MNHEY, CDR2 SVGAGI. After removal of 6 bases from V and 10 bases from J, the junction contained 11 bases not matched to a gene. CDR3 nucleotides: TGTGCCAGCAGCTTCGACAGGGAAAGAGCCTACACCTTC. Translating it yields CASSFDRERAYTF.

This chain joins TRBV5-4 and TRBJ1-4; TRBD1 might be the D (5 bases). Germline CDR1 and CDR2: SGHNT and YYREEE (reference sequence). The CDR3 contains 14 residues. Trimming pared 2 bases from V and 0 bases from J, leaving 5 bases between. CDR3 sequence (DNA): TGTGCCAGCAGCTTCAGGGCAACTAATGAAAAACTGTTTTTT. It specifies CASSFRATNEKLFF.

The CDR3 loop is CASSFVAVYEQYF. In DNA, the CDR3 is TGTGCCAGCAGTTTCGTTGCGGTCTACGAGCAGTACTTC. The V and J genes are TRBV28 and TRBJ2-7; D is uncertain. The germline gives CDR1 MDHEN, CDR2 SYDVKM. The CDR3 is made up of 13 amino acids. V was cut by 3 bases and J by 3 bases, with 9 bases left in between. The whole variable domain, filled in from reference TRBV28 and TRBJ2-7, reads DVKVTQSSRYLVKRTGEKVFLECVQDMDHENMFWYRQDPGLGLRLIYFSYDVKMKEKGDIPEGYSVSREKKERFSLILESASTNQTSMYLCASSFVAVYEQYFGPGTRLTVT.

For the CDR3, the DNA is TGTGCCAGCAGTTTCACACCTCATTTGAACACTGAAGCTTTCTTT. Translation: CASSFTPHLNTEAFF. The chain employs TRBV6-5 and TRBJ1-1; D is unclear. The length of the CDR3 is 15 residues. Deletions cut 4 bases from V and 0 bases from J, with 12 bases between. Germline V CDR1 and CDR2: MNHEY, SVGAGI.

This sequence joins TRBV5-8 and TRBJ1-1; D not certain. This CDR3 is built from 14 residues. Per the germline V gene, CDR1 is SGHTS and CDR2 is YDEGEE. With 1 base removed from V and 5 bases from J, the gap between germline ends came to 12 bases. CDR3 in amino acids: CASSLLYGRTEAFF. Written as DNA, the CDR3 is TGTGCCAGCAGCTTGTTATACGGTCGGACTGAAGCTTTCTTT.

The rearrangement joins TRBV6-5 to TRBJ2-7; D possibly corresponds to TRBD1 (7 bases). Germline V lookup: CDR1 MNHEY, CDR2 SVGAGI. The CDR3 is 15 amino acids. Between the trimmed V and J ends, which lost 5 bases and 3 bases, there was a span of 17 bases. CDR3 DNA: TGTGCCAGCAGTGGGGGGACAGACGCCATCTACGAGCAGTACTTC. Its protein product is CASSGGTDAIYEQYF.

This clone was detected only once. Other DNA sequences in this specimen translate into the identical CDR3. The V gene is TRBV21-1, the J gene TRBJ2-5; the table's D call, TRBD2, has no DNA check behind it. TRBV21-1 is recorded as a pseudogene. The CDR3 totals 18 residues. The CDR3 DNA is TGTGCCAGCAGCAAAGAGGGACTAGCGGACTCAGTCCAAGAGACCCAGTACTTC. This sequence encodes CASSKEGLADSVQETQYF.

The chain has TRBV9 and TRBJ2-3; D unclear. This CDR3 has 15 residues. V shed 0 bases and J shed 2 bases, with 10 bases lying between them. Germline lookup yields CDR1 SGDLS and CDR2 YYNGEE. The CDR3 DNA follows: TGTGCCAGCAGCGTAGACAGTTTTTCCACAGATACGCAGTATTTT. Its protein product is CASSVDSFSTDTQYF.

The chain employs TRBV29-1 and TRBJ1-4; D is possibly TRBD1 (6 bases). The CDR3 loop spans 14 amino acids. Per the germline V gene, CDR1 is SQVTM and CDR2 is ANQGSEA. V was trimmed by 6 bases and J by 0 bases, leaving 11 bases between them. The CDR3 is CSVRRTATNEKLFF. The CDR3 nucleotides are TGCAGCGTCCGCAGGACAGCAACTAATGAAAAACTGTTTTTT. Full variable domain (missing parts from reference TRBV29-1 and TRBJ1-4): SAVISQKPSRDICQRGTSLTIQCQVDSQVTMMFWYRQQPGQSLTLIATANQGSEATYESGFVIDKFPISRPNLTFSTLTVSNMSPEDSSIYLCSVRRTATNEKLFFGSGTQLSVL.

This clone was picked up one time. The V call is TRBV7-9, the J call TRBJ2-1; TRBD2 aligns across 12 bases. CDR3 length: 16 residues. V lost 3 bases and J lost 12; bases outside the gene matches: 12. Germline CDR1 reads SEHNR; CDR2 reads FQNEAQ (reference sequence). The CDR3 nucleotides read TGTGCCAGCAGCTTCGTACTAGCGGGAGGATCGCTTGGGCAGTTCTTC. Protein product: CASSFVLAGGSLGQFF.

CDR3 nucleotides: TGTGCCAGCAGTCTTCGAGCTGACAGGGACGGTGGCGGGACCACGGTAGATACGCAGTATTTT. It specifies CASSLRADRDGGGTTVDTQYF. The rearrangement joins TRBV27 to TRBJ2-3; TRBD1 is a possible D gene (7 bases). The V and J ends lost 5 bases and 5 bases respectively, with 35 bases between them. Germline CDR1 MNHEY, CDR2 SMNVEV (reference sequence). The CDR3 is made up of 21 amino acids.

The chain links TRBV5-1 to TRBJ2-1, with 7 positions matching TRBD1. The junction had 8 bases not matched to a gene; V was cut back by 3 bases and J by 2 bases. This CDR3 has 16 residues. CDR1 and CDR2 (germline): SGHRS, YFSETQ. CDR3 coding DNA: TGCGCCAGCAGCTCCATTTACAGGGGAACCTACAATGAGCAGTTCTTC. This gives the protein CASSSIYRGTYNEQFF.

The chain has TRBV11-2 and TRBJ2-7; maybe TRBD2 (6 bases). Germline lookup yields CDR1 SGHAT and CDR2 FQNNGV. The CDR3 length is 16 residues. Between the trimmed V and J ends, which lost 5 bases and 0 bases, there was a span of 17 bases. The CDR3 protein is CASSDEVSGSSYEQYF. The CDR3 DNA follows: TGTGCCAGCAGCGATGAGGTTTCCGGGAGCTCCTACGAGCAGTACTTC.

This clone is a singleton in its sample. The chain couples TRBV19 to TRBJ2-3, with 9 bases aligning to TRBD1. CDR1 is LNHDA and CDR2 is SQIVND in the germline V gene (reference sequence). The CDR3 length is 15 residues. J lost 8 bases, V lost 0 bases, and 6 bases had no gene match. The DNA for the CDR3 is TGTGCCAGTAGTATAGAGACAGGGGGATCCCCTACGCAGTATTTT. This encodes CASSIETGGSPTQYF.

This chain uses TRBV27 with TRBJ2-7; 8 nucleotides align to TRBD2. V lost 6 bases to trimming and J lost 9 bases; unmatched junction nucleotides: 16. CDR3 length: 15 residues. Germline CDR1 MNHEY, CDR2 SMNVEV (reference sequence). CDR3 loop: CASSPQGLAGRVQYF. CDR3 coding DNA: TGTGCCAGCAGCCCCCAGGGGCTAGCGGGCAGAGTGCAGTACTTC.

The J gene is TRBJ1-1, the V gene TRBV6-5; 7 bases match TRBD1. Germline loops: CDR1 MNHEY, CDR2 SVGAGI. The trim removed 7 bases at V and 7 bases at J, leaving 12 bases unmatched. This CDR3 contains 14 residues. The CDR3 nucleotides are TGTGCCAGCAAGGCCGGGACAGTGGACCGTGAAGCTTTCTTT. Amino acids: CASKAGTVDREAFF.

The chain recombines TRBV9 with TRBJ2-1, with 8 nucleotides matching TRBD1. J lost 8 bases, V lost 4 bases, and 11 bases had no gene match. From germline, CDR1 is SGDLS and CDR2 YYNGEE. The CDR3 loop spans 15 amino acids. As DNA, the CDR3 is TGTGCCAGCAGCCAAGGACAGGGTTTAATACATGAGCAGTTCTTC. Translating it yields CASSQGQGLIHEQFF.

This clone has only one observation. CDR3 bases: TGTGCCAGCAGGACTCTACAGGGGAACACTGAAGCTTTCTTT. This gives the protein CASRTLQGNTEAFF. The chain is built from TRBV6-5 and TRBJ1-1, with TRBD1 as a possible D gene (6 bases). Germline V CDR1 and CDR2: MNHEY, SVGAGI. CDR3 length: 14 amino acids. V gave up 6 bases and J gave up 1 base, with 12 bases separating them.

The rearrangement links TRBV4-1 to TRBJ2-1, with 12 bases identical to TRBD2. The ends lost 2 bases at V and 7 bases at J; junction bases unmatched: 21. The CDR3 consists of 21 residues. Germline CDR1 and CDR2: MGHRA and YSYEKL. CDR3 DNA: TGCGCCAGCAGCCAACCTCGATGGGCTAGCGGGAGGGCCCTGTCGCCAAATGAGCAGTTCTTC. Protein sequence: CASSQPRWASGRALSPNEQFF.

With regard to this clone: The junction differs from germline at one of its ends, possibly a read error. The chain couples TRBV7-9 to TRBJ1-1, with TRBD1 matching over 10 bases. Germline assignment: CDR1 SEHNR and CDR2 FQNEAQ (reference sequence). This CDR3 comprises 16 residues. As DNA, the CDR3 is TGTTCCAGCAGCCGTTCTGGGACAGGGGCGAACACTGAAGCTTTCTTT. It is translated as CSSSRSGTGANTEAFF.